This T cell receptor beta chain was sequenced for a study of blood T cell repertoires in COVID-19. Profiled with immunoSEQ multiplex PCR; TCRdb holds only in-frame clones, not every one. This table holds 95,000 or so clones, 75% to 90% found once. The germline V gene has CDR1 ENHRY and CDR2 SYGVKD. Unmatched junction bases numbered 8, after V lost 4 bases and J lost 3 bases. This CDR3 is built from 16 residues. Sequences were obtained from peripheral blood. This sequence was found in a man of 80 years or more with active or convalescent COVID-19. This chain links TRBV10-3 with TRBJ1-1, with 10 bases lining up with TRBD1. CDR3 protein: CAISGGTGVSHTEAFF. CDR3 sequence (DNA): TGTGCCATCAGTGGGGGGACAGGGGTTTCTCACACTGAAGCTTTCTTT.